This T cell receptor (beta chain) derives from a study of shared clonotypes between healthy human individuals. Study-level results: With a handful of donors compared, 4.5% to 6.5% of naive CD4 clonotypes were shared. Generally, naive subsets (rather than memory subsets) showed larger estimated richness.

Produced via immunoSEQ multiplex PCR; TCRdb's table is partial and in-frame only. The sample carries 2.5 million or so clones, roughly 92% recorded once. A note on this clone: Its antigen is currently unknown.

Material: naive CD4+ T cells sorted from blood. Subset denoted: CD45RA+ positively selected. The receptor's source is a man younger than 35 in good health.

The CDR3 DNA follows: TGTGCCTGGAGACTACTACGGGGTTTTGAGCAGTTCTTC. Encoded protein: CAWRLLRGFEQFF. J is TRBJ2-1 and V is TRBV30, with D maybe TRBD2 (5 bases). This CDR3 has 13 amino acids. Trimming removed 3 bases from V and 9 bases from J, with 15 bases in between. The germline V gene encodes CDR1 GTSNPN and CDR2 SVGIG (reference sequence).